A selection of T cell receptor beta chains follows, all from one sample in a study of CD8+ T cells in alopecia areata. Clones were sequenced by immunoSEQ multiplex PCR, and TCRdb holds only the in-frame ones, with some missing. The sample has 150,000 to 200,000 clones; 60% are singletons. The sample consisted of CD4+ T cells sorted from blood, taken at week 24, from a patient treated with tofacitinib. Every receptor here comes from a human donor with alopecia areata. Both conserved end residues are part of each CDR3. Each record gives: D gene, J gene, clone size, V gene, CDR3 DNA, CDR3 protein. D genes are given only for firm matches. Not all rows give a size; the values are once, few, many and, for expanded clones, a class.

d_gene: TRBD2
j_gene: TRBJ2-3
abundance: many
v_gene: TRBV10-3
CDR3nt: TGTGCCATCGCTAGCGGGGGGTCAGCTAGCACAGATACGCAGTATTTT
CDR3aa: CAIASGGSASTDTQYF

d_gene: NA
j_gene: TRBJ2-1
abundance: NA
v_gene: TRBV29-1
CDR3nt: TGCAGCGTTGAGTCACTAGGCAATGAGCAGTTCTTC
CDR3aa: CSVESLGNEQFF

d_gene: TRBD1
j_gene: TRBJ2-7
abundance: few
v_gene: TRBV2
CDR3nt: TGTGCCAGCTCAAGGGAGAGGGGGACAGGGGAAAACGAGCAGTACTTC
CDR3aa: CASSRERGTGENEQYF

d_gene: NA
j_gene: TRBJ1-1
abundance: once
v_gene: TRBV29-1
CDR3nt: TGCAGCGTTGTAGAGTCGGGTTTTGGGACTGAAGCTTTCTTT
CDR3aa: CSVVESGFGTEAFF

d_gene: NA
j_gene: TRBJ1-1
abundance: NA
v_gene: TRBV29-1
CDR3nt: TGCAGCGTTGAAGCTCAGTGGAACACTGAAGCTTTCTTT
CDR3aa: CSVEAQWNTEAFF

d_gene: TRBD2
j_gene: TRBJ2-5
abundance: NA
v_gene: TRBV6-5
CDR3nt: TGTGCCAGCAGTTACTCGGGGGGGAAGGAGACCCAGTACTTC
CDR3aa: CASSYSGGKETQYF

d_gene: NA
j_gene: TRBJ1-6
abundance: NA
v_gene: TRBV30
CDR3nt: TGTGCCTGGACCCCCCCATGGGGCAGTATTTATTCACCCCTCCACTTT
CDR3aa: CAWTPPWGSIYSPLHF

d_gene: NA
j_gene: TRBJ2-7
abundance: NA
v_gene: TRBV9
CDR3nt: TGTGCCAGCAGCGTAGCCGGGACCTCCTACGAGCAGTACTTC
CDR3aa: CASSVAGTSYEQYF

d_gene: TRBD2
j_gene: TRBJ2-7
abundance: many
v_gene: TRBV7-9
CDR3nt: TGTGCCAGCACCTCGGATAGCGGGGGGTACGAGCAGTACTTC
CDR3aa: CASTSDSGGYEQYF

d_gene: NA
j_gene: TRBJ2-5
abundance: few
v_gene: TRBV18
CDR3nt: TGTGCCAGCTCACCGGCTTTGAAGGGTCGAGAGACCCAGTACTTC
CDR3aa: CASSPALKGRETQYF

d_gene: NA
j_gene: TRBJ2-7
abundance: NA
v_gene: TRBV4-1
CDR3nt: TGCGCCAGCAGCCAAGGGGAGGGGGCTATGAGAGAGCAGTACTTC
CDR3aa: CASSQGEGAMREQYF

d_gene: NA
j_gene: TRBJ2-2
abundance: few
v_gene: TRBV5-4
CDR3nt: TGTGCCAGCAGCTTGGGGGGACGGGGGCCCTCCGGCGGGGAGCTGTTTTTT
CDR3aa: CASSLGGRGPSGGELFF

d_gene: NA
j_gene: TRBJ2-5
abundance: NA
v_gene: TRBV2
CDR3nt: TGTGCCAGCAGTGAGGGAGAGACCCAGTACTTC
CDR3aa: CASSEGETQYF

d_gene: NA
j_gene: TRBJ1-2
abundance: NA
v_gene: TRBV18
CDR3nt: TGTGCCAGCTCACCGGGACCGGGGGGAATCTTGTATGGCTACACCTTC
CDR3aa: CASSPGPGGILYGYTF

d_gene: NA
j_gene: TRBJ1-5
abundance: NA
v_gene: TRBV7-2
CDR3nt: TGTGCCAGCAGCTTTATGGGAATAAATCAGCCCCAGCATTTT
CDR3aa: CASSFMGINQPQHF

d_gene: TRBD2
j_gene: TRBJ2-1
abundance: few
v_gene: TRBV7-8
CDR3nt: TGTGCCAGCAGCTTACGTAGCGGGGGCAACAATGAGCAGTTCTTC
CDR3aa: CASSLRSGGNNEQFF

d_gene: NA
j_gene: TRBJ2-3
abundance: few
v_gene: TRBV9
CDR3nt: TGTGCCAGCAGCGTGACCCATAGCCCAGATACGCAGTATTTT
CDR3aa: CASSVTHSPDTQYF

d_gene: NA
j_gene: TRBJ1-1
abundance: few
v_gene: TRBV30
CDR3nt: TGTGCCTGGAGGACCATGAACACTGAAGCTTTCTTT
CDR3aa: CAWRTMNTEAFF

d_gene: TRBD2
j_gene: TRBJ2-4
abundance: few
v_gene: TRBV30
CDR3nt: TGTGCCTGGAGTCCCACGGGACTAGCGGGGGGCGTTGTTCAGTACTTC
CDR3aa: CAWSPTGLAGGVVQYF

d_gene: NA
j_gene: TRBJ2-3
abundance: NA
v_gene: TRBV5-1
CDR3nt: TGCGCCAGCAGCTTGGACGGCGGCAGCGCCGCCGCTGGAACGCAGTATTTT
CDR3aa: CASSLDGGSAAAGTQYF

d_gene: NA
j_gene: TRBJ2-3
abundance: NA
v_gene: TRBV11-3
CDR3nt: TGTGCCAGCAGCTTAGGTCTCTCCGGGGGCACAGATACGCAGTATTTT
CDR3aa: CASSLGLSGGTDTQYF

d_gene: NA
j_gene: TRBJ2-3
abundance: NA
v_gene: TRBV4-3
CDR3nt: TGCGCCAGCAGCTTACAAGCACCGGCGGCGGGGAGCACAGATACGCAGTATTTT
CDR3aa: CASSLQAPAAGSTDTQYF

d_gene: NA
j_gene: TRBJ2-7
abundance: NA
v_gene: TRBV9
CDR3nt: TGTGCCAGCAGCACCGGACCGTCTCCCTACGAGCAGTACTTC
CDR3aa: CASSTGPSPYEQYF

d_gene: NA
j_gene: TRBJ2-2
abundance: NA
v_gene: TRBV5-6
CDR3nt: TGTGCCAGCAGCTTCATAAATGCCGGGGAGCTGTTTTTT
CDR3aa: CASSFINAGELFF

d_gene: NA
j_gene: TRBJ2-1
abundance: NA
v_gene: TRBV2
CDR3nt: TGTGCCAGCAGTGATCAGGGCTCCCACTTACTCTACAATGAGCAGTTCTTC
CDR3aa: CASSDQGSHLLYNEQFF

d_gene: TRBD2
j_gene: TRBJ2-3
abundance: few
v_gene: TRBV29-1
CDR3nt: TGCAGCGTTGACAGCGGGGGAAGCACAGATACGCAGTATTTT
CDR3aa: CSVDSGGSTDTQYF

d_gene: NA
j_gene: TRBJ2-2
abundance: NA
v_gene: TRBV7-9
CDR3nt: TGTGCCAGCAGTTTACCACGGGACTTATCCACCGGGGAGCTGTTTTTT
CDR3aa: CASSLPRDLSTGELFF

d_gene: NA
j_gene: TRBJ1-2
abundance: NA
v_gene: TRBV19
CDR3nt: TGTGCCAGTAGTATCGGAGACTCCTATGGCTACACCTTC
CDR3aa: CASSIGDSYGYTF

d_gene: NA
j_gene: TRBJ2-1
abundance: NA
v_gene: TRBV29-1
CDR3nt: TGCAGCGGGGGAGGCAATGAGCAGTTCTTC
CDR3aa: CSGGGNEQFF

d_gene: NA
j_gene: TRBJ2-3
abundance: NA
v_gene: TRBV6-5
CDR3nt: TGTGCCAGCAGTTACGGAGATACGCAGTATTTT
CDR3aa: CASSYGDTQYF

d_gene: TRBD2
j_gene: TRBJ2-7
abundance: NA
v_gene: TRBV2
CDR3nt: TGTGCCAGCAGGGACAGCCCGGGACTAGTTCGGGAGCAGTACTTC
CDR3aa: CASRDSPGLVREQYF

d_gene: NA
j_gene: TRBJ2-6
abundance: NA
v_gene: TRBV10-3
CDR3nt: TGTGCCATCAGTGAACAGGGCTCTGGGGCCAACGTCCTGACTTTC
CDR3aa: CAISEQGSGANVLTF

d_gene: TRBD1
j_gene: TRBJ1-2
abundance: NA
v_gene: TRBV23-1
CDR3nt: TGCGCCAGCAGTCACCAAGGACAGGGTGCGGGCCTTTATGGCTACACCTTC
CDR3aa: CASSHQGQGAGLYGYTF

d_gene: NA
j_gene: TRBJ1-1
abundance: NA
v_gene: TRBV30
CDR3nt: TGTGCCTGGAGTGTACAGACGAACACTGAAGCTTTCTTT
CDR3aa: CAWSVQTNTEAFF

d_gene: TRBD1
j_gene: TRBJ1-5
abundance: once
v_gene: TRBV5-6
CDR3nt: TGTGCCAGCAGCTTGGTAGGGACAGCCCTTAATCAGCCCCAGCATTTT
CDR3aa: CASSLVGTALNQPQHF

d_gene: TRBD1
j_gene: TRBJ1-2
abundance: NA
v_gene: TRBV4-1
CDR3nt: TGCGCCAGCAGCCAATCGGGACAGAATTATGGCTACACCTTC
CDR3aa: CASSQSGQNYGYTF

d_gene: TRBD1
j_gene: TRBJ1-1
abundance: NA
v_gene: TRBV30
CDR3nt: TGTGCCTGGAGTGCCGGGACAGGGAGGATGGAAGCTTTCTTT
CDR3aa: CAWSAGTGRMEAFF